These 5 T cell receptor beta chains originate from one sample sequenced in a study of blood T cell repertoires in COVID-19. Some clones are missing from TCRdb's copy, which holds only in-frame ones; the method was immunoSEQ multiplex PCR. The data contain approximately 360,000 clones, 90% of them seen just once; the ten biggest clones take up around 7%. The sample was peripheral blood. These receptors were taken from a man younger than 35 with active or convalescent COVID-19.

V and J are TRBV3-1 (or the pseudogene TRBV3-2) and TRBJ2-2, with 10 bases matching TRBD1. Germline V gene data show CDR1 as LGHDT and CDR2 as YNNKEL (reference sequence). The CDR3 spans 16 residues. Unmatched junction bases numbered 6, after V lost 4 bases and J lost 4 bases. The CDR3 region has the DNA TGTGCCAGCAGCCTCCCGACAGGGGGCACCACCGGGGAGCTGTTTTTT. Its protein is CASSLPTGGTTGELFF.

V gene TRBV4-3 combines with J gene TRBJ1-3, with 9 bases identical to TRBD1. J gave up 8 bases and V 0 bases, and 5 bases lay outside the gene matches. The germline CDR1 and CDR2 sequences are LGHNA and YSLEER. The CDR3 consists of 15 residues. This chain's CDR3 is CASSQDGDRVDTIYF. The CDR3 region has the DNA TGCGCCAGCAGCCAAGATGGGGACAGGGTAGACACCATATATTTT.

The chain combines TRBV18 with TRBJ1-2; a weak D match, TRBD1 (6 bases). The length of the CDR3 is 15 residues. Trimming cost V 3 bases and J 5 bases, with 16 bases left between them. From germline, CDR1 is KGHSH and CDR2 LQKENI. The CDR3 sequence is CASSPGAGWRYGYTF. CDR3 in DNA: TGTGCCAGCTCACCGGGGGCAGGGTGGAGATATGGCTACACCTTC.

The chain links TRBV19 to TRBJ1-5; D is ambiguous. The CDR3 length is 14 residues. Germline loops: CDR1 LNHDA, CDR2 SQIVND (reference sequence). The V end was cut by 3 bases, the J end by 4 bases, with 10 bases between. The DNA for the CDR3 is TGTGCCAGTAGTATGGTATCGGGGAATCAGCCCCAGCATTTT. It translates to CASSMVSGNQPQHF.

CDR3 in amino acids: CATSDHRRTLGLDNEQFF. CDR3 in DNA: TGTGCCACCAGTGACCACCGGAGGACGTTGGGACTCGACAATGAGCAGTTCTTC. The chain couples TRBV24-1 to TRBJ2-1; TRBD2 might be the D (6 bases). V lost 4 bases and J lost 5, with 23 bases in between. The CDR3 contains 18 residues. CDR1 and CDR2 (germline): KGHDR, SFDVKD.